The sequence of this TCR beta chain was determined in a study of blood T cells in healthy people across ages. Trimming stripped 7 bases from V and 7 bases from J, with 7 bases between. CDR1 SEHNR and CDR2 FQNEAQ come from the germline V gene (reference sequence). The CDR3 has 11 amino acids. Through a sample-barcoded 5' primer and a J-beta primer mix, a second PCR was run for about 7 to 12 cycles. Unique molecular identifiers of 12 random nucleotides labeled each cDNA. TCRdb passed the 5' RACE reads through MiXCR, listing each CDR3 protein once. The table includes about a million distinct CDR3 sequences, roughly two fifths detected once. A word on this clonotype: The antigen is not known.

Individuals who donated were healthy Caucasians from Russia aged about 6 to 100. The study's findings and limits: Long-lived donors had more naive CD4+ cells and higher diversity than aged donors. No conclusive comparison of naive versus antigen-experienced cells was possible with unsorted PBMCs.

The chain is built from TRBV7-9 and TRBJ1-4; D gene ambiguous. The source of this sequence is a young man in good health. The sample taken for sequencing was blood. The CDR3 loop is CASTHSEKLFF. DNA of the CDR3: TGTGCCAGCACCCATAGTGAAAAACTGTTTTTT.